These 19 T cell receptor beta chains share one sample of origin, sequenced in a study of identical twins (dated by TCRdb to between 2015 and 2016). Receptor amplification or capture employed 5' RACE. The listed sequencing device is Illumina HiSeq 2000. The public reads were reanalyzed by TCRdb: fastp trimming at Q25, MiXCR alignment, in-frame beta chains only. Duplicate CDR3 protein sequences are folded into a single record with the most common DNA and genes. For this sample the table gives roughly 150,000 distinct CDR3 sequences, of which approximately 3.5% were detected only once. 8% to 8.5% of the sample is held by the ten biggest clonotypes. Material: memory T cells sorted from blood. The sample's cell subset or site, from its label and the paper: CD45RO+ enriched T cells. These receptors came from a man between 18 and 29 years old in good health.

At least ten counts were recorded for this clonotype. The chain carries TRBV9 and TRBJ2-1; 8 nucleotides align to TRBD2. This CDR3 has 17 residues. Germline CDR1 SGDLS, CDR2 YYNGEE. With V trimmed by 4 bases and J by 7 bases, 16 bases remained unmatched. The DNA of the CDR3 is TGTGCCAGCAGCCCCCGCGGGGGGAGTCCTTTTTGGAATGAGCAGTTCTTC. Residues: CASSPRGGSPFWNEQFF. The variable domain in full, with the rest retrieved from reference TRBV9 and TRBJ2-1, is DSGVTQTPKHLITATGQRVTLRCSPRSGDLSVYWYQQSLDQGLQFLIQYYNGEERAKGNILERFSAQQFPDLHSELNLSSLELGDSALYFCASSPRGGSPFWNEQFFGPGTRLTVL.

This clonotype was seen many times. The chain couples TRBV7-2 to TRBJ2-1, with TRBD2 matching over 11 bases. The CDR3 extends over 17 amino acids. J was trimmed by 6 bases and V by 0 bases; bases with no gene match: 7. Germline loops: CDR1 SGHTA, CDR2 FQGNSA. In DNA, the CDR3 is TGTGCCAGCAGCTTAGCGCAACTAGCGGGAGTTCTCAATGAGCAGTTCTTC. Amino acids: CASSLAQLAGVLNEQFF.

Turning to this clonotype: A much larger clone differs by one base, so this may be a read error. The gene calls are TRBV3-1 and TRBJ1-1, with D unclear. The CDR3 is made up of 13 amino acids. Germline CDR1 LGHDT, CDR2 YNNKEL (reference sequence). With 4 bases removed from V and 10 bases from J, the gap between germline ends came to 16 bases. CDR3 sequence reads: CASSPDLGGGAFF. The CDR3, as DNA: TGTGCCAGCAGCCCCGATTTGGGAGGTGGAGCTTTCTTT.

V gene TRBV5-1 combines with J gene TRBJ2-5, with TRBD2 identical over 10 bases. This CDR3 has 16 residues. Germline V lookup: CDR1 SGHRS, CDR2 YFSETQ. V gave up 2 bases and J gave up 5 bases; unmatched junction bases: 9. The CDR3 sequence: CASSFRSGGVEETQYF. The CDR3 DNA sequence: TGCGCCAGCAGCTTTCGGAGCGGGGGGGTAGAGGAGACCCAGTACTTC.

With regard to this clonotype: The CDR3 does not close with the conserved phenylalanine or tryptophan, likely indicating a read error. The chain is built from TRBV11-2 and TRBJ1-2; D is possibly TRBD1 (6 bases). Trimming took off 3 bases at V and 2 bases at J, with 7 bases between the two ends. The CDR3 length is 13 residues. Germline CDR1 SGHAT, CDR2 FQNNGV. This chain's CDR3 is CASSFGQNYGYTC. CDR3 bases: TGTGCCAGCAGCTTCGGACAGAACTATGGCTACACCTGC.

This clonotype was seen repeatedly, ten times or more. The chain carries TRBV3-1 and TRBJ2-7; D gene ambiguous. V shed 1 base and J shed 3 bases, with 7 bases lying between them. The CDR3 contains 13 residues. In germline, CDR1 is LGHDT, CDR2 YNNKEL (reference sequence). The CDR3 sequence is CASSQGPGYEQYV. In nucleotides, the CDR3 is TGTGCCAGCAGCCAAGGTCCCGGCTACGAGCAGTACGTC.

This clonotype was counted only a few times. V and J are TRBV28 and TRBJ2-1; 12 nucleotides line up with TRBD2. The V and J ends lost 3 bases and 6 bases, in that order; junction bases with no gene match: 6. The germline V gene has CDR1 MDHEN and CDR2 SYDVKM. The CDR3 loop spans 16 amino acids. CDR3 region: CASSFGLAGGVNEQFF. DNA of the CDR3: TGTGCCAGCAGTTTCGGTCTAGCGGGAGGGGTCAATGAGCAGTTCTTC.

This clonotype was recorded at least ten times. This sequence joins TRBV11-2 and TRBJ2-1; 10 nucleotides match TRBD2. Germline V gives CDR1 SGHAT, CDR2 FQNNGV. This CDR3 is 14 amino acids long. Losses at the gene ends were 6 bases for V and 8 bases for J; bases not matched to a gene: 7. The CDR3 sequence is CASRVAGGPHEQFF. CDR3 DNA sequence: TGTGCCAGCAGAGTAGCGGGAGGCCCTCATGAGCAGTTCTTC.

This clonotype came up many times. In nucleotides, the CDR3 is TGTGCCAGCAGCGCCCGGGGGCAGCAAGTGCAGTTCTTC. Protein sequence: CASSARGQQVQFF. The rearrangement links TRBV7-2 to TRBJ2-1; D is perhaps TRBD1 or TRBD2 (6 bases each). Germline lookup yields CDR1 SGHTA and CDR2 FQGNSA. The CDR3 is 13 residues long. Between the trimmed V and J ends, which lost 5 bases and 12 bases, there was a span of 17 bases.

This clonotype was found many times. The chain is built from TRBV11-2 and TRBJ2-2; D uncertain. CDR1 and CDR2 (germline): SGHAT, FQNNGV. Trimming stripped 2 bases from V and 3 bases from J, with 7 bases between. The CDR3 is made up of 14 amino acids. The DNA for the CDR3 is TGTGCCAGCAGCTTAAGCCAGTACACCGGGGAGCTGTTTTTT. Translating it yields CASSLSQYTGELFF.

In its sample, this clonotype was seen many times. The J gene is TRBJ2-5, the V gene TRBV20-1; 7 nucleotides agree with TRBD2. Germline values: CDR1 DFQATT, CDR2 SNEGSKA (reference sequence). The CDR3 has 12 amino acids. The V segment lost 6 bases and the J segment 5 bases; nucleotides outside the gene matches: 6. The CDR3 DNA sequence: TGCAGTGCCCTGCGGGGGTTGGAGACCCAGTACTTC. It yields the protein CSALRGLETQYF.

The chain links TRBV5-5 to TRBJ1-5; D is ambiguous. Looked up from germline, CDR1 is SGHKS and CDR2 is YYEKEE (reference sequence). The CDR3 runs 15 residues. V was pared by 4 bases and J by 0 bases, with 11 bases between. Here the CDR3 DNA reads TGTGCCAGCAGCCCCCTGTCGTATAGCAATCAGCCCCAGCATTTT. Amino acids: CASSPLSYSNQPQHF. The full variable domain, in which reference TRBV5-5 and TRBJ1-5 provide the parts outside the CDR3, is DAGVTQSPTHLIKTRGQQVTLRCSPISGHKSVSWYQQVLGQGPQFIFQYYEKEERGRGNFPDRFSARQFPNYSSELNVNALLLGDSALYLCASSPLSYSNQPQHFGDGTRLSIL.

This clonotype was seen many times. V usage is TRBV6-1 and J usage is TRBJ2-1; 12 nucleotides agree with TRBD1. J was trimmed by 10 bases and V by 6 bases; bases with no gene match: 10. The CDR3 spans 15 residues. CDR1 MNHNS and CDR2 SASEGT come from the germline V gene. The CDR3 DNA sequence: TGTGCCAGCAGCCAACCGGGACAGGGGGCTTGGGAGCAGTTCTTC. It codes for CASSQPGQGAWEQFF.

In its sample, this clonotype was seen many times. The V call is TRBV5-1, the J call TRBJ2-1; the match to TRBD1 covers 8 bases. The V segment lost 2 bases and the J segment 9 bases; nucleotides outside the gene matches: 1. Germline-derived CDR1 and CDR2 are SGHRS and YFSETQ. The CDR3 is 12 residues long. In nucleotides, the CDR3 is TGCGCCAGCAGCTTCGGGACAGGTGAGCAGTTCTTC. The encoded protein is CASSFGTGEQFF. Variable domain in full (rest from reference TRBV5-1 and TRBJ2-1): KAGVTQTPRYLIKTRGQQVTLSCSPISGHRSVSWYQQTPGQGLQFLFEYFSETQRNKGNFPGRFSGRQFSNSRSEMNVSTLELGDSALYLCASSFGTGEQFFGPGTRLTVL.

The table lists this clonotype with many counts. The chain joins TRBV7-9 to TRBJ2-7; 7 positions match TRBD2. The CDR3 consists of 14 residues. Losses at the gene ends were 2 bases for V and 0 bases for J; bases not matched to a gene: 1. Germline lookup yields CDR1 SEHNR and CDR2 FQNEAQ (reference sequence). The CDR3 sequence: CASSLSSGSYEQYV. CDR3 DNA sequence: TGTGCCAGCAGCTTATCTAGCGGCTCCTACGAGCAGTACGTC.

This clonotype was detected ten times or more. The gene calls are TRBV9 and TRBJ1-1; tentatively, D is TRBD1 (6 bases). Germline V CDR1 and CDR2: SGDLS, YYNGEE. This CDR3 has 14 residues. Trimming shortened V by 0 bases and J by 2 bases, and 8 bases separated the two germline ends. CDR3 region: CASSVEGVNTEAFF. The CDR3 DNA reads as TGTGCCAGCAGCGTAGAGGGGGTCAACACTGAAGCTTTCTTT.

This clonotype was detected many times. The chain employs TRBV4-2 and TRBJ2-3, with 7 positions matching TRBD2. The germline V gene has CDR1 LGHNA and CDR2 YNFKEQ. Unmatched junction bases numbered 15, after V lost 0 bases and J lost 0 bases. The CDR3 loop spans 20 amino acids. CDR3 nucleotides: TGTGCCAGCAGCCAAGATTACCAGCGGGGCTCCTCCAGTAGCACAGATACGCAGTATTTT. Its protein product is CASSQDYQRGSSSSTDTQYF.

The V call is TRBV20-1, the J call TRBJ1-5; D unresolved. Per the germline V gene, CDR1 is DFQATT and CDR2 is SNEGSKA (reference sequence). V was trimmed by 3 bases and J by 1 base, leaving 22 bases between them. The CDR3 totals 18 residues. CDR3 nucleotides: TGCAGTGCTAGTACGCCCGGGAGGGCACGAGTGAGCAATCAGCCCCAGCATTTT. Translation: CSASTPGRARVSNQPQHF.

This clonotype has at least ten counts. The rearrangement links TRBV5-1 to TRBJ2-7, with unresolved D. Germline CDR1 is SGHRS and CDR2 is YFSETQ. The V end was cut by 0 bases, the J end by 3 bases, with 10 bases between. This CDR3 spans 14 amino acids. The CDR3 sequence is CASSLGQRGYEQYV. The CDR3 bases are TGCGCCAGCAGCTTGGGCCAGAGAGGCTACGAGCAGTACGTC.